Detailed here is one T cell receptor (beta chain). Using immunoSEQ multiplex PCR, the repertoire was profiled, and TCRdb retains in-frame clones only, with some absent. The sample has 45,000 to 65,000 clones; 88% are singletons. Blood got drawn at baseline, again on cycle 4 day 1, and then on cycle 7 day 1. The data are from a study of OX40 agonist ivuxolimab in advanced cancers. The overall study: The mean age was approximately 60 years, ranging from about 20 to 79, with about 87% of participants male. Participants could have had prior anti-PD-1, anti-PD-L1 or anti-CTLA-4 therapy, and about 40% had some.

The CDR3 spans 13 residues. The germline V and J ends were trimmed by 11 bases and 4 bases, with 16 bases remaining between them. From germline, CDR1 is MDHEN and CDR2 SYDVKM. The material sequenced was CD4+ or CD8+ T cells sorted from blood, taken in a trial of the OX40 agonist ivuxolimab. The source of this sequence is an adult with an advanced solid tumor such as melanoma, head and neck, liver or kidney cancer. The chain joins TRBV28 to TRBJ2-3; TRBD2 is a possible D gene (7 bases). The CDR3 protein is CAYAEGGADTQYF. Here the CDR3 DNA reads TGTGCCTACGCGGAGGGGGGGGCAGATACGCAGTATTTT.